Described below is a single T cell receptor (beta chain) sequence and its context. Trimming took 2 bases from V and 3 from J, leaving 5 bases between them. Per the germline V gene, CDR1 is SGHDT and CDR2 is YYEEEE. CDR3 size: 12 residues. Method: immunoSEQ multiplex PCR; TCRdb's copy keeps in-frame clones and lacks some. The sample contains about 160,000 clones, around 90% of which appear only once. These data come from a study of blood T cell repertoires in COVID-19. About the research overall: From the United States, Italy and Spain came samples of acute and convalescent COVID-19. In each case, the material was cDNA or gDNA derived from T cells, B-cell-depleted T cells, or PBMCs.

Individuals in the exposed group had encountered a COVID-19 case within 2 weeks preceding study entry. The V gene is TRBV5-6, the J gene TRBJ1-2, with D uncertain. Sequencing used PBMCs or T cells enriched from blood (not recorded which). The sequence was collected from a middle-aged woman who had been exposed to COVID-19. In DNA, the CDR3 is TGTGCCAGCAGCTTAGGAGACTATGGCTACACCTTC. Translating it yields CASSLGDYGYTF.